Sequencing of this TCR beta chain was carried out in a study of blood T cell repertoires in COVID-19. Assay used: immunoSEQ multiplex PCR; TCRdb lists only in-frame clones, some missing. The sample holds 200,000 to 250,000 clones, around 82% seen once. This sequence originates from a woman aged 40 to 50 with acute COVID-19. Sequenced input: PBMCs or T cells enriched from blood (not recorded which).

The CDR3 reads CASSVFTGRGETQYF. The CDR3 DNA follows: TGTGCCAGCAGCGTGTTTACAGGGCGTGGTGAGACCCAGTACTTC. The chain is built from TRBV9 and TRBJ2-5; D is possibly TRBD1 (6 bases). V shed 2 bases and J shed 5 bases, with 16 bases lying between them. The CDR3 totals 15 residues. The germline gives CDR1 SGDLS, CDR2 YYNGEE.